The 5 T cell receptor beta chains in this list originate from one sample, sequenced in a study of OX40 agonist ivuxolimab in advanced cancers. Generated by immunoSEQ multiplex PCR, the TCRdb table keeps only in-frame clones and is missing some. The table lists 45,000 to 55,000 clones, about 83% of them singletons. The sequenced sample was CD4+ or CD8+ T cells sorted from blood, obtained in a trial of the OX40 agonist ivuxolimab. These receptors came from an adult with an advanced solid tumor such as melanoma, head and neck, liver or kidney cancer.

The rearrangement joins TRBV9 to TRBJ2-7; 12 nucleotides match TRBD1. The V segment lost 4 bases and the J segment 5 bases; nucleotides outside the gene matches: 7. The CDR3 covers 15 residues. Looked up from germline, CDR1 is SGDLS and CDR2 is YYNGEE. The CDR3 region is CASSPRDRGLHEQYF. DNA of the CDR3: TGTGCCAGCAGCCCCCGGGACAGGGGGCTCCACGAGCAGTACTTC.

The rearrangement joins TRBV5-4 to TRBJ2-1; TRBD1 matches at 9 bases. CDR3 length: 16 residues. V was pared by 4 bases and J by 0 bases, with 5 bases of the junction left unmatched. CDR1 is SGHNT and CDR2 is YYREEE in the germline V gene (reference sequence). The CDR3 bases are TGTGCCAGCAGCGCGGACAGGGGAAGCTCCTACAATGAGCAGTTCTTC. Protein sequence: CASSADRGSSYNEQFF.

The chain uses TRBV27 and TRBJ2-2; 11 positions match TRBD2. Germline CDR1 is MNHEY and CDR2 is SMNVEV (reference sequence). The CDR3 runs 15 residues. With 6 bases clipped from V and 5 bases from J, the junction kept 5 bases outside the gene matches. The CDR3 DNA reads TGTGCCAGCAGGATAGCGGGGGGGCCGACCGGGGAGCTGTTTTTT. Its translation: CASRIAGGPTGELFF.

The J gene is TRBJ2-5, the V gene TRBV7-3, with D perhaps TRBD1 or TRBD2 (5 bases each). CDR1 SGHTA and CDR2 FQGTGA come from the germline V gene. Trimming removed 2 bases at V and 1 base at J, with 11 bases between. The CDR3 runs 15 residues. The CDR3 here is CASSLDRGPQETQYF. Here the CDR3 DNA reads TGTGCCAGCAGCTTAGATAGGGGACCCCAAGAGACCCAGTACTTC.

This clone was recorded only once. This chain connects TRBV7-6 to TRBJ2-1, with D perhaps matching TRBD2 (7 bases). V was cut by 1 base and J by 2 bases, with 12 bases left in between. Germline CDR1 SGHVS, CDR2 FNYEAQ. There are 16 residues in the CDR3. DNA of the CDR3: TGTGCCAGCAGCTTAGACGGGGGGCAAGCCTACAATGAGCAGTTCTTC. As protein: CASSLDGGQAYNEQFF.